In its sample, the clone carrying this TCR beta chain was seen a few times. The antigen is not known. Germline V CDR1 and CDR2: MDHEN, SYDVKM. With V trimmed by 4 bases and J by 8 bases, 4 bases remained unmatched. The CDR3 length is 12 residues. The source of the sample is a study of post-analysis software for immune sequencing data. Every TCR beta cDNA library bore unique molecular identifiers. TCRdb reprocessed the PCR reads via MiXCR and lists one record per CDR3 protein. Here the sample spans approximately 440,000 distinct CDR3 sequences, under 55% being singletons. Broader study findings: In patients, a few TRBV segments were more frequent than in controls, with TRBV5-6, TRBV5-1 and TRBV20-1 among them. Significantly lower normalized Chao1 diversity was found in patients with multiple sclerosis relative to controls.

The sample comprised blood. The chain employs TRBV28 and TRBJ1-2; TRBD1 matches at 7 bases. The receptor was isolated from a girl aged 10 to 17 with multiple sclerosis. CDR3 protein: CASSSTGEGYTF. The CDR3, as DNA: TGTGCCAGCAGTTCAACAGGGGAGGGCTACACCTTC.